This TCR beta chain is drawn from a study of blood T cell repertoires in COVID-19 (dated by TCRdb to the early 2020s). Concerning the study at large: Samples covering the acute and convalescent phases of COVID-19 were provided by collaborators in the United States, Italy and Spain. The prospective study material was composed of cDNA or gDNA derived from T cells, B-cell-depleted T cells, or PBMCs. Subjects who had been exposed to COVID-19, were actively infected with it, or had recovered from it provided the deeply sampled blood TCRbeta repertoires that made up the dataset. The repertoires were released in a freely available public database intended as a resource for research on the immune response to SARS-CoV-2. Samples were obtained from the ongoing ImmuneRACE study (first 160 participants) and from 1,254 subjects provided by 6 global collaborators. The sample metadata nearly always contained a de-identified subject ID, COVID-19 status, age in years and sex. Where available, HLA class I and class II types were taken from metadata supplied by the sample provider and were not determined by assay-based typing. On the study overall, not on this receptor specifically: The quantity of clinical and demographic metadata differed by source and by participant and was supplied without curation.

This clone was detected a few times. Its antigen remains unidentified. Base qualities are not at hand, and no much larger clone is one base apart. TCRbeta CDR3 regions were amplified from genomic DNA by means of the immunoSEQ Assay, a bias-controlled multiplex PCR. On the authors' methods: Within the assay, amplification of reference gene primers was used to estimate how many nucleated cells each sample contained. To quantify the absolute abundance of each unique TCRbeta CDR3 rearrangement, sequence reads were collapsed and filtered. For each sample, productive Simpson clonality was calculated by taking the square root of Simpson's diversity index across productive rearrangements. Held by TCRdb, this immuneACCESS table contains in-frame sequences only and omits some clones. Under half of the omission traces to an unresolved V gene where checked; the cause of the rest is unknown. That table gives V, J and clone size, and the DNA gave D and trimming. The sample has fewer than 200,000 clones on record, just under 90% of them singletons. Of the sample, about 0.95% is held by the ten largest clones.

A second Seattle source provided samples from volunteer blood donors who had recovered from COVID-19. Collaborating institutions collected whole blood in K2EDTA tubes following their own protocols. For TCRbeta analysis, collaborator samples were shipped as frozen whole blood, as isolated PBMCs, or as DNA extracted from either sample type. The CDR3 measures 17 amino acids from cysteine to phenylalanine. CDR3 DNA only is kept here, 51 bases in frame from base 1. In the germline V gene, CDR1 corresponds to LGHNA and CDR2 to YSLEER. V is pared back by 1 base and J by 5 bases, with 20 bases lying between the germline termini.

This chain joins TRBV4-3 to TRBJ2-5; 6 matching bases give a weak D call of TRBD1. The material sequenced was peripheral blood. The TCR originated in a woman under 30 who had recovered from COVID-19. The DNA is as follows: TGCGCCAGCAGCCAAGGGCAGGGGAACGGTGCAGGGGAGACCCAGTACTTC. This encodes CASSQGQGNGAGETQYF.